A selection of T cell receptor beta chains follows, all from one sample in a study of shared clonotypes between healthy human individuals. Repertoires were generated with immunoSEQ multiplex PCR, while TCRdb's copy carries only in-frame clones and drops some. The repertoire holds around 2,100,000 clones, with about 95% as singletons. Sequenced sample: naive CD8+ T cells sorted from blood. These receptors were taken from a young man in good health. CDR3s include the opening cysteine and the closing phenylalanine or tryptophan. The order of the fields is D gene, clone size, V gene, J gene, CDR3 protein, CDR3 DNA. A D gene is named only where the DNA matches it firmly. A clone size is listed for some rows: how often the clone was seen (once, few, many), or a class if it is expanded.

>.|.|TRBV7-9|TRBJ2-1
CASSGGLSSYNEQFF
TGTGCCAGCAGCGGCGGCCTGAGCTCCTACAATGAGCAGTTCTTC
>.|.|TRBV5-6|TRBJ1-5
CASSPPWSNQPQHF
TGTGCCAGCAGCCCCCCTTGGAGCAATCAGCCCCAGCATTTT
>.|.|TRBV11-2|TRBJ2-5
CASRHPSSETQYF
TGTGCCAGCAGACATCCTAGCTCAGAGACCCAGTACTTC
>.|.|TRBV4-1|TRBJ2-1
CASSRALASSYNEQFF
TGCGCCAGCAGCCGGGCGCTAGCGAGTTCCTACAATGAGCAGTTCTTC
>.|.|TRBV5-8|TRBJ2-7
CASSLGGGYEQYF
TGTGCCAGCAGCTTAGGGGGAGGCTACGAGCAGTACTTC
>TRBD2|.|TRBV18|TRBJ2-7
CASSPVASGSYEQYF
TGTGCCAGCTCACCAGTGGCTAGCGGGAGCTACGAGCAGTACTTC
>.|.|TRBV6-6|TRBJ2-1
CASRETESYNEQFF
TGTGCCAGCAGAGAGACAGAATCCTACAATGAGCAGTTCTTC
>.|.|TRBV6-6|TRBJ2-1
CASTLKGSGYNEQFF
TGTGCCAGCACCTTAAAAGGGAGCGGGTACAATGAGCAGTTCTTC
>.|.|TRBV14|TRBJ2-7
CASSQETGTEQYF
TGTGCCAGCAGCCAAGAAACGGGAACCGAGCAGTACTTC
>.|.|TRBV27|TRBJ2-5
CASSDAGHQPETQYF
TGTGCCAGCAGCGATGCAGGCCACCAACCAGAGACCCAGTACTTC
>.|.|TRBV6-1|TRBJ2-3
CASSEAGGGPDTQYF
TGTGCCAGCAGTGAAGCGGGCGGGGGCCCAGATACGCAGTATTTT
>.|.|TRBV9|TRBJ2-1
CASSPSGADEQFF
TGTGCCAGCAGCCCCTCCGGAGCGGACGAGCAGTTCTTC
>TRBD2|.|TRBV6-5|TRBJ2-7
CASSYETSGSWEQYF
TGTGCCAGCAGTTACGAGACTAGCGGGAGCTGGGAGCAGTACTTC
>.|once|TRBV30|TRBJ1-3
CAWSGVYSGNTIYF
TGTGCCTGGAGTGGGGTATACTCTGGAAACACCATATATTTT
>TRBD2|once|TRBV9|TRBJ2-7
CASSLSGSEQYF
TGTGCCAGCAGCCTCAGCGGGAGCGAGCAGTACTTC
>.|.|TRBV7-9|TRBJ2-7
CASSWGGGTYEQYF
TGTGCCAGCAGCTGGGGCGGGGGCACGTACGAGCAGTACTTC
>.|.|TRBV19|TRBJ1-5
CASSIDWAGNQPQHF
TGTGCCAGTAGTATAGATTGGGCAGGTAATCAGCCCCAGCATTTT
>.|.|TRBV9|TRBJ2-1
CASSVEGTQNNEQFF
TGTGCCAGCAGCGTAGAAGGGACTCAGAACAATGAGCAGTTCTTC
>.|.|TRBV11-2|TRBJ2-7
CASSLVGNGQYF
TGTGCCAGCAGCTTAGTGGGCAACGGGCAGTACTTC
>TRBD1|once|TRBV27|TRBJ2-4
CASRHRQGELDIQYF
TGTGCCAGCCGTCATCGACAGGGGGAACTGGACATTCAGTACTTC
>.|once|TRBV30|TRBJ2-3
CAWSSSAHTDTQYF
TGTGCCTGGAGTTCTAGCGCTCACACAGATACGCAGTATTTT
>.|.|TRBV28|TRBJ2-3
CASSLGALTDTQYF
TGTGCCAGCAGTTTAGGGGCGCTGACAGATACGCAGTATTTT
>.|.|TRBV27|TRBJ2-1
CASSRRNNEQFF
TGTGCCAGCAGTAGACGGAACAATGAGCAGTTCTTC
>TRBD1|.|TRBV13|TRBJ2-4
CASSLGLTGQHIQYF
TGTGCCAGCAGCTTAGGCCTGACAGGGCAACACATTCAGTACTTC
>.|.|TRBV10-3|TRBJ1-4
CAISESWVQEKLFF
TGTGCCATCAGTGAGTCCTGGGTCCAAGAAAAACTGTTTTTT
>.|.|TRBV7-6|TRBJ1-1
CASSLVANTEAFF
TGTGCCAGCAGCTTAGTCGCGAACACTGAAGCTTTCTTT
>.|.|TRBV15|TRBJ1-4
CATSRYTNPNEKLFF
TGTGCCACCAGCAGGTACACGAATCCTAATGAAAAACTGTTTTTT
>TRBD2|once|TRBV7-2|TRBJ2-1
CASTPSGGYNEQFF
TGTGCCAGCACCCCTAGCGGGGGTTACAATGAGCAGTTCTTC
>.|.|TRBV28|TRBJ1-2
CASSLMTKPTYGYTF
TGTGCCAGCAGTTTAATGACCAAACCCACTTATGGCTACACCTTC
>TRBD2|.|TRBV27|TRBJ2-3
CASSLGSGGGLRDTQYF
TGTGCCAGCAGTTTAGGGTCCGGGGGGGGTCTGAGAGATACGCAGTATTTT
>.|.|TRBV6-5|TRBJ1-4
CASSPGGGEKLFF
TGTGCCAGCAGCCCGGGGGGAGGGGAAAAACTGTTTTTT
>.|.|TRBV21-1|TRBJ2-7
CASSKGGPYPSYEQYF
TGTGCCAGCAGCAAAGGAGGGCCCTACCCCTCCTACGAGCAGTACTTC
>.|.|TRBV5-6|TRBJ1-2
CASSLWDDSGYTF
TGTGCCAGCAGCTTGTGGGACGATTCCGGCTACACCTTC
>TRBD1|.|TRBV27|TRBJ1-2
CASSLLGQGALGGYTF
TGTGCCAGCAGTTTATTGGGACAGGGGGCCCTTGGCGGCTACACCTTC
>TRBD1|.|TRBV11-2|TRBJ2-7
CASRFGQGDYEQYF
TGTGCCAGCAGGTTCGGACAGGGTGACTACGAGCAGTACTTC
>TRBD2|.|TRBV7-9|TRBJ2-7
CASSPGLAETYEQYF
TGTGCCAGCAGCCCGGGACTAGCGGAGACCTACGAGCAGTACTTC
>TRBD1|.|TRBV5-1|TRBJ2-7
CASALRDRLDEQYF
TGCGCCAGCGCCCTCCGGGACAGGTTGGACGAGCAGTACTTC
>.|.|TRBV13|TRBJ2-7
CASSLRTLTYEQYF
TGTGCCAGCAGCTTAAGGACATTGACCTACGAGCAGTACTTC
>TRBD2|.|TRBV28|TRBJ2-1
CASSLSGGSYNEQFF
TGTGCCAGCAGTTTATCCGGGGGGAGCTACAATGAGCAGTTCTTC
>.|once|TRBV2|TRBJ2-5
CASSEEGWGLSGETQYF
TGTGCCAGCAGTGAAGAGGGATGGGGGCTCTCTGGAGAGACCCAGTACTTC